The sequence of this T cell receptor beta chain was determined in a study of cytomegalovirus exposure and HLA in healthy donors. 60 Vbeta and 13 Jbeta primers were used in PCR. Libraries were prepared by immunoSEQ multiplex PCR; TCRdb keeps only in-frame clonotypes and omits some of them. Here the sample spans some 120,000 clones, roughly 82% being singletons. A note on this clone: Its target is not known.

Germline V gene lookup returns CDR1 MNHNS and CDR2 SASEGT. V was pared by 6 bases and J by 8 bases, with 3 bases of the junction left unmatched. The CDR3 runs 12 residues. The study's findings and limits: Immune exposure information comprised only CMV serostatus. Later findings reportedly placed an Asian-associated ancestry cluster below the roughly 670-donor mean for N-insertions.

The material sequenced was PBMCs. The rearrangement links TRBV6-1 to TRBJ2-1; TRBD1 matches 8 bases. The TCR comes from a male donor in good health and CMV-seropositive. The CDR3 DNA follows: TGTGCCAGCAGCCCACAGGGGGATGAGCAGTTCTTC. Amino acids: CASSPQGDEQFF.